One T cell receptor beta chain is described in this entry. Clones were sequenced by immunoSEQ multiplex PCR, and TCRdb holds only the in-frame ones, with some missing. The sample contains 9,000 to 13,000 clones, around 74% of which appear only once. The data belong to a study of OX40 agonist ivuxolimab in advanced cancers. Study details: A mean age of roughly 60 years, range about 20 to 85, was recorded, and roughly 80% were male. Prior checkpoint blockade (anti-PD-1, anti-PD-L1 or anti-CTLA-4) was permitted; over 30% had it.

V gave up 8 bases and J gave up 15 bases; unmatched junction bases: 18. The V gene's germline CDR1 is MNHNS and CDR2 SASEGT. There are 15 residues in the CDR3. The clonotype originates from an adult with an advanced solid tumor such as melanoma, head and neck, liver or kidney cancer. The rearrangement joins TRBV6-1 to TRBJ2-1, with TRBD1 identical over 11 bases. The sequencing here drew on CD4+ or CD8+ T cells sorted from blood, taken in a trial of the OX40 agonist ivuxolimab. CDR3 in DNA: TGTGCCAGCGATCCCAATCCGGGACAGGGGGGGAACGGGTTCTTC. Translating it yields CASDPNPGQGGNGFF.